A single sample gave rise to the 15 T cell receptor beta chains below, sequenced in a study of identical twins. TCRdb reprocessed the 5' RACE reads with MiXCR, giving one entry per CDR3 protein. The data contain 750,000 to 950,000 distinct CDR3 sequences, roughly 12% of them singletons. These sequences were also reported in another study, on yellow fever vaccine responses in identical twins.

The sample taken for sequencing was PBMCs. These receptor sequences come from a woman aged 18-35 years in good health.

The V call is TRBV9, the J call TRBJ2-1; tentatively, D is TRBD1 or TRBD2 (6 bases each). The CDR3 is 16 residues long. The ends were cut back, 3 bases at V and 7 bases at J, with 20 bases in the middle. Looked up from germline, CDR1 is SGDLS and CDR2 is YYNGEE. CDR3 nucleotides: TGTGCCAGCAGCGAGGGGGGTCGGCTAGGAGGTAATGAGCAGTTCTTC. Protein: CASSEGGRLGGNEQFF.

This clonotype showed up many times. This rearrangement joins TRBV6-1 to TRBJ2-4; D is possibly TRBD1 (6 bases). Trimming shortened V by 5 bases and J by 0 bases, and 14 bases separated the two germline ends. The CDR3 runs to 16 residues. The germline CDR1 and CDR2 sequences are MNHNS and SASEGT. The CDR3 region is CASSPQGLLAKNIQYF. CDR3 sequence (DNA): TGTGCCAGCAGTCCTCAGGGGCTTCTAGCCAAAAACATTCAGTACTTC.

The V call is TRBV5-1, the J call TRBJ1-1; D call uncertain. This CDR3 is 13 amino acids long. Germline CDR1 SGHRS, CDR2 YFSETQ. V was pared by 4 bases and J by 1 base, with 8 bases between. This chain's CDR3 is CASSVTPNTEAFF. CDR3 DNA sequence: TGCGCCAGCAGCGTGACACCGAACACTGAAGCTTTCTTT.

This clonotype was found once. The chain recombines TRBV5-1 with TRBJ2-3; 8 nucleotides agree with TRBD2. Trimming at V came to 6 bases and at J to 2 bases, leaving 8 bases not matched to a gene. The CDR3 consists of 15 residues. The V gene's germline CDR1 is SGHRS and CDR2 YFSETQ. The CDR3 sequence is CASTEAGVATDTQYF. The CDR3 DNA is TGCGCCAGCACCGAAGCGGGGGTCGCCACAGATACGCAGTATTTT.

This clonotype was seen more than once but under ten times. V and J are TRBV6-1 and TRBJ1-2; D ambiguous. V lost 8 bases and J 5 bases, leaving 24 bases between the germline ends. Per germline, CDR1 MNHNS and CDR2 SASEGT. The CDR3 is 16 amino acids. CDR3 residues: CASLPENAPGIYGYTF. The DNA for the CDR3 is TGTGCCAGCCTCCCCGAAAATGCCCCCGGAATATATGGCTACACCTTC.

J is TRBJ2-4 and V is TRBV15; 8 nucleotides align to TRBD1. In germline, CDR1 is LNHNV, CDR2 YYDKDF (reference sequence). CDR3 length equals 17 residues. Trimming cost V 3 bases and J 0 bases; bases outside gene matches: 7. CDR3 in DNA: TGTGCCACCAGCAGCCGGACAGGGATCCTAGCCAAAAACATTCAGTACTTC. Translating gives CATSSRTGILAKNIQYF.

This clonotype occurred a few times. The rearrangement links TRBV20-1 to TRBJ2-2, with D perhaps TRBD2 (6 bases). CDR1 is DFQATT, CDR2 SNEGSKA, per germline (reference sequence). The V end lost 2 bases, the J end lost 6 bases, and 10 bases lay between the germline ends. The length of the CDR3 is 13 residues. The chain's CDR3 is CSARRAGSGELFF. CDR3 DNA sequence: TGCAGTGCTAGACGGGCGGGGTCCGGGGAGCTGTTTTTT.

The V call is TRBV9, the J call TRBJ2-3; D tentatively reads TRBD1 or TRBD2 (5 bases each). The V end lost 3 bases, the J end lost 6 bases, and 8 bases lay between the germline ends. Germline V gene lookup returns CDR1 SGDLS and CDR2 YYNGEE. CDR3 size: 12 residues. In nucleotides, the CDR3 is TGTGCCAGCAGCGCGGGACGGGATACGCAGTATTTT. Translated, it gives CASSAGRDTQYF.

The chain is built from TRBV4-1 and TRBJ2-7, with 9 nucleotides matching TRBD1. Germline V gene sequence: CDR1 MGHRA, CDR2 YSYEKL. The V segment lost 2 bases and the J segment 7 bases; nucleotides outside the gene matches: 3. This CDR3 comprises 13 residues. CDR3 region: CASSQYGTGEQYF. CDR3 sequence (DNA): TGCGCCAGCAGCCAATACGGGACAGGGGAGCAGTACTTC.

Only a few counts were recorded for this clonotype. Here the CDR3 reads CASSSTGAYTEAFF. In DNA form, the CDR3 reads TGCGCCAGCAGCTCAACAGGGGCGTACACTGAAGCTTTCTTT. The V and J genes are TRBV5-1 and TRBJ1-1; TRBD1 matches at 7 bases. The CDR3 is 14 amino acids. The trim removed 3 bases at V and 3 bases at J, leaving 5 bases unmatched. Germline V gene data show CDR1 as SGHRS and CDR2 as YFSETQ.

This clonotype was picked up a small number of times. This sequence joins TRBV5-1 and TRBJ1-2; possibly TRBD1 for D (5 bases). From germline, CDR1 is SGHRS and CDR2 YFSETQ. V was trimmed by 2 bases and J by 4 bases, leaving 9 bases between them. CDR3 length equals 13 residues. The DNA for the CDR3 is TGCGCCAGCAGCTTTGACAGCACCTATGGCTACACCTTC. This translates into CASSFDSTYGYTF. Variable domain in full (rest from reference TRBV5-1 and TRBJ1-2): KAGVTQTPRYLIKTRGQQVTLSCSPISGHRSVSWYQQTPGQGLQFLFEYFSETQRNKGNFPGRFSGRQFSNSRSEMNVSTLELGDSALYLCASSFDSTYGYTFGSGTRLTVV.

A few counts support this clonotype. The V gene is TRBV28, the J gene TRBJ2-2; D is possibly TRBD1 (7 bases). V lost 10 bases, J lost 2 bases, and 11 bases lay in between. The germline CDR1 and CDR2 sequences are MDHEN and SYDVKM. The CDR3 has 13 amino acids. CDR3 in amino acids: CAIQGGNTGELFF. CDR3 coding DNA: TGTGCCATCCAGGGGGGTAACACCGGGGAGCTGTTTTTT.

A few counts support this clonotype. CDR3 DNA: TGTGCCAGCAGCCCCTACCCCGGGACAGGGTCCTACAATGAGCAGTTCTTC. This translates into CASSPYPGTGSYNEQFF. The chain uses TRBV7-3 and TRBJ2-1; TRBD1 matches 9 bases. The V segment lost 5 bases and the J segment 1 base; nucleotides outside the gene matches: 9. The CDR3 is 17 residues long. From germline, CDR1 is SGHTA and CDR2 FQGTGA.

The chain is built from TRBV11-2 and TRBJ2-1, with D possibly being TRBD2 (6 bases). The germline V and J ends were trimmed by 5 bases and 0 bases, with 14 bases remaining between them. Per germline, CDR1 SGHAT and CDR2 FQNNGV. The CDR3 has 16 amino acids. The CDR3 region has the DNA TGTGCCAGCAGCCGGGGGAGAGGTAGCTCCTACAATGAGCAGTTCTTC. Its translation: CASSRGRGSSYNEQFF.

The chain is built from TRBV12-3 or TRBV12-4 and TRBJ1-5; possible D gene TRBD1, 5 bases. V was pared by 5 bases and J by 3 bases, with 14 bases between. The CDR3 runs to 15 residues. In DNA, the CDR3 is TGTGCCAGCAGTCAGGGAGCGGGGAACAATCAGCCCCAGCATTTT. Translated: CASSQGAGNNQPQHF.